This T cell receptor (beta chain) was sequenced for a study of blood T cell repertoires in COVID-19. Study information: The analysed material was cDNA or gDNA that came from T cells, B-cell-depleted T cells, or PBMCs.

Sequencing was performed with immunoSEQ multiplex PCR; in TCRdb, only in-frame clones are kept and a portion is missing. Among about 36,000 clones, roughly 80% were seen once, and the ten largest hold approximately 1.9%. Germline V CDR1 and CDR2: SNHLY, FYNNEI. The CDR3 extends over 13 amino acids. Trimming took 6 bases from V and 6 from J; bases not matched to a gene: 7. The receptor comes from a man in his 60s with active COVID-19. The sequenced material came from peripheral blood. This sequence joins TRBV2 and TRBJ1-1; 7 nucleotides align to TRBD1. The CDR3 region is CASRGTARPEAFF. CDR3 sequence (DNA): TGTGCCAGCAGGGGGACAGCCCGACCTGAAGCTTTCTTT.